Listed here are 2 T cell receptor beta chains from one sample, sequenced in a study of T cells in Graves' hyperthyroidism and ophthalmopathy (dated by TCRdb to the late 2010s). The receptor library was made with multiplex PCR. For sequencing, an Illumina HiSeq 2000 was employed. The TCR beta CDR3 regions were amplified from RNA transcripts. A first-round RT-PCR of the TCR CDR3 used the HTBI primer set with the Qiagen OneStep RT-PCR kit. The public reads were run again by TCRdb, first through fastp at Q25 and then through MiXCR, and only productive beta chains were kept. Rows with one shared CDR3 protein collapse into an entry with the most common genes and DNA. The sample profile shows about 700,000 distinct CDR3 sequences; 45% of them were found once. The top ten clones comprise less than 9.5% of the sample. The sequenced sample was peripheral blood or thyroid tissue (not recorded which). All receptors derive from an adult man with Graves' disease, either hyperthyroidism or ophthalmopathy (not recorded which).

The gene calls are TRBV7-9 and TRBJ1-1; maybe TRBD1 (6 bases). With 7 bases removed from V and 1 base from J, the gap between germline ends came to 10 bases. The length of the CDR3 is 13 residues. Germline V gene sequence: CDR1 SEHNR, CDR2 FQNEAQ (reference sequence). CDR3 residues: CASNRAGNTEAFF. In DNA form, the CDR3 reads TGTGCCAGCAACAGGGCTGGGAACACTGAAGCTTTCTTT.

The chain uses TRBV2 and TRBJ2-7, with 11 bases identical to TRBD2. The ends lost 5 bases at V and 5 bases at J; junction bases unmatched: 5. This CDR3 is 14 amino acids long. The V gene's germline CDR1 is SNHLY and CDR2 FYNNEI. The DNA for the CDR3 is TGTGCCAGCAGTCCTAGCGGGAGGATCCACGAGCAGTACTTC. Residues: CASSPSGRIHEQYF.